Listed below are T cell receptor beta chains from one sample, sequenced in a study of cytomegalovirus exposure and HLA in healthy donors. Assay: immunoSEQ multiplex PCR; the TCRdb copy retains only in-frame clones and omits some. The sample shows around 90,000 clones, about 80% of them seen only once. Specimen: PBMCs. These receptors were collected from a man between 25 and 39 years old in good health and CMV-seronegative. Each CDR3 is given with its conserved first and last residue. D genes are given only for firm matches. Where a row states a size, it is once, few, many or the class of an expanded clone; other rows omit it.

J: TRBJ2-1; D: TRBD2; size: .; V: TRBV12-5; CDR3: CASGIRLAGFARNEQFF; DNA: TGTGCTAGTGGTATACGACTAGCGGGATTCGCCAGGAATGAGCAGTTCTTC
J: TRBJ1-1; D: .; size: .; V: TRBV5-1; CDR3: CASSFAPRNTEAFF; DNA: TGCGCCAGCAGCTTTGCCCCCAGGAACACTGAAGCTTTCTTT
J: TRBJ2-7; D: TRBD2; size: .; V: TRBV27; CDR3: CASSLYKREGLSYEQYF; DNA: TGTGCCAGCAGTTTATATAAGCGGGAGGGACTTTCCTACGAGCAGTACTTC
J: TRBJ2-5; D: .; size: .; V: TRBV27; CDR3: CASSFRGPETQYF; DNA: TGTGCCAGCAGTTTCAGGGGACCCGAGACCCAGTACTTC
J: TRBJ2-3; D: TRBD2; size: .; V: TRBV28; CDR3: CASSASRKRGVTDTQYF; DNA: TGTGCCAGCAGTGCCAGTCGAAAGCGGGGGGTCACAGATACGCAGTATTTT
J: TRBJ2-3; D: .; size: once; V: TRBV29-1; CDR3: CSVSGGTDTQYF; DNA: TGCAGCGTGTCGGGGGGCACAGATACGCAGTATTTT
J: TRBJ2-7; D: TRBD2; size: .; V: TRBV5-1; CDR3: CASSSGLDPYEQYF; DNA: TGCGCCAGCAGCTCGGGACTAGATCCCTACGAGCAGTACTTC
J: TRBJ2-7; D: .; size: many; V: TRBV10-3; CDR3: CAYPQGDEQYF; DNA: TGTGCCTACCCCCAAGGGGACGAGCAGTACTTC
J: TRBJ1-5; D: TRBD1; size: once; V: TRBV5-6; CDR3: CASSLYGRGHNQPQHF; DNA: TGTGCCAGCAGCTTGTACGGCAGGGGGCACAATCAGCCCCAGCATTTT
J: TRBJ2-1; D: .; size: .; V: TRBV7-9; CDR3: CASSVTGINEQFF; DNA: TGTGCCAGCAGCGTAACAGGGATCAATGAGCAGTTCTTC
J: TRBJ1-1; D: .; size: .; V: TRBV25-1; CDR3: CASSEGAEAFF; DNA: TGTGCCAGCAGTGAAGGAGCTGAAGCTTTCTTT
J: TRBJ1-6; D: .; size: .; V: TRBV1; CDR3: CTSSHSGTGGLTVNSPLHF; DNA: TGCACCAGCAGCCACTCCGGGACAGGGGGCCTCACCGTTAATTCACCCCTCCACTTT
J: TRBJ2-7; D: .; size: .; V: TRBV18; CDR3: CASSRDFPGTEQYF; DNA: TGTGCCAGCTCACGGGACTTCCCGGGGACCGAGCAGTACTTC
J: TRBJ1-6; D: TRBD1; size: .; V: TRBV7-2; CDR3: CASSSGQGAVSPLHF; DNA: TGTGCCAGCAGCTCGGGACAGGGGGCAGTTTCACCCCTCCACTTT
J: TRBJ2-5; D: TRBD1; size: .; V: TRBV25-1; CDR3: CASSRQGFAETQYF; DNA: TGTGCCAGCAGTCGACAGGGGTTTGCAGAGACCCAGTACTTC
J: TRBJ2-7; D: TRBD1; size: .; V: TRBV28; CDR3: CASSLNRGSTYEQYF; DNA: TGTGCCAGCAGTTTAAACAGGGGGAGCACCTACGAGCAGTACTTC
J: TRBJ1-2; D: .; size: .; V: TRBV9; CDR3: CASSVEDSHWAGYTF; DNA: TGTGCCAGCAGCGTAGAAGACAGCCACTGGGCTGGCTACACCTTC
J: TRBJ2-3; D: TRBD2; size: .; V: TRBV15; CDR3: CATSRRAGSTDTQYF; DNA: TGTGCCACCAGCAGGAGAGCGGGAAGCACAGATACGCAGTATTTT